Below, 28 T cell receptor beta chains from the same sample are listed, as sequenced in a study of cytomegalovirus exposure and HLA in healthy donors. The PCR had 60 Vbeta and 13 Jbeta primers. Generated by immunoSEQ multiplex PCR, the TCRdb table keeps only in-frame clones and is missing some. The data contain over 75,000 clones, about 80% of them seen just once; the ten biggest clones take up nearly 6%. Sample: PBMCs. The receptors here all came from a female donor in good health and CMV-seronegative.

The chain couples TRBV5-6 to TRBJ2-5; 8 nucleotides align to TRBD2. The ends lost 1 base at V and 4 bases at J; junction bases unmatched: 3. Germline CDR1 and CDR2: SGHDT and YYEEEE. CDR3 size: 14 residues. The CDR3 bases are TGTGCCAGCAGCTTGAGGAGCGGGGGAGAGACCCAGTACTTC. It codes for CASSLRSGGETQYF.

J is TRBJ1-5 and V is TRBV6-5; D is perhaps TRBD1 (5 bases). Germline CDR1 and CDR2: MNHEY and SVGAGI. This CDR3 is built from 15 residues. With 0 bases removed from V and 1 base from J, the gap between germline ends came to 7 bases. Here the CDR3 reads CASSYSRASNQPQHF. The CDR3 DNA is TGTGCCAGCAGTTACTCCAGGGCAAGCAATCAGCCCCAGCATTTT.

CDR3 DNA: TGTGCCAGCAGTTACAGGCCAGGGCTCCACGAGCAGTACTTC. Residues: CASSYRPGLHEQYF. The chain links TRBV6-6 to TRBJ2-7; maybe TRBD1 (5 bases). This CDR3 has 14 residues. The germline V gene has CDR1 MNHNY and CDR2 SVGAGI (reference sequence). V dropped 2 bases and J dropped 5 bases, with 13 bases sitting between them.

The rearrangement links TRBV9 to TRBJ2-3; 12 bases align to TRBD2. This CDR3 is 16 amino acids long. With V trimmed by 0 bases and J by 5 bases, 4 bases remained unmatched. Germline values: CDR1 SGDLS, CDR2 YYNGEE. CDR3 residues: CASSVGTSGVQDTQYF. The CDR3 nucleotides are TGTGCCAGCAGCGTAGGGACTAGCGGGGTCCAAGATACGCAGTATTTT.

The rearrangement uses TRBV11-2 and TRBJ2-5, with D possibly TRBD2 on 6 matching bases. V dropped 5 bases and J dropped 3 bases, with 13 bases sitting between them. The CDR3 length is 14 residues. Germline lookup yields CDR1 SGHAT and CDR2 FQNNGV. CDR3 DNA: TGTGCCAGCAGCCTGGGGGGTTATAAAGAGACCCAGTACTTC. It codes for CASSLGGYKETQYF.

The chain joins TRBV7-2 to TRBJ2-2; no clear D. The germline CDR1 and CDR2 sequences are SGHTA and FQGNSA. With 3 bases removed from V and 0 bases from J, the gap between germline ends came to 11 bases. CDR3 length: 16 amino acids. The CDR3 DNA sequence: TGTGCCAGCAGCTTCTTTGGCACCTCGAACACCGGGGAGCTGTTTTTT. This codes for CASSFFGTSNTGELFF.

V gene TRBV6-1 combines with J gene TRBJ2-1; 9 bases align to TRBD2. The CDR3 totals 14 residues. Germline CDR1 is MNHNS and CDR2 is SASEGT. V lost 6 bases and J lost 3; bases outside the gene matches: 3. CDR3 protein: CASRNSGSYNEQFF. Written as DNA, the CDR3 is TGTGCCAGCAGAAATAGCGGGAGCTACAATGAGCAGTTCTTC.

The chain uses TRBV6-5 and TRBJ1-2; D may be TRBD1 (6 bases). V shed 4 bases and J shed 5 bases, with 17 bases lying between them. The CDR3 totals 15 residues. In germline, CDR1 is MNHEY, CDR2 SVGAGI. The CDR3 sequence is CASSLTLQGLYGYTF. The DNA for the CDR3 is TGTGCCAGCAGTTTAACACTACAGGGCTTGTATGGCTACACCTTC.

This clone was counted between two and nine times. The CDR3 reads CASSLGALDTQYF. The CDR3 DNA sequence: TGTGCCAGCAGCTTGGGAGCGCTAGATACGCAGTATTTT. This chain joins TRBV5-5 and TRBJ2-3; D is uncertain. Trimming removed 0 bases at V and 5 bases at J, with 7 bases between. CDR3 length equals 13 residues. In germline, CDR1 is SGHKS, CDR2 YYEKEE (reference sequence).

V usage is TRBV11-2 and J usage is TRBJ2-1; D is undetermined. V lost 1 base and J lost 4, with 5 bases in between. The V gene's germline CDR1 is SGHAT and CDR2 FQNNGV. CDR3 length: 13 residues. This chain's CDR3 is CASSLAQYNEQFF. In nucleotides, the CDR3 is TGTGCCAGCAGCTTAGCACAGTACAATGAGCAGTTCTTC.

This chain joins TRBV19 and TRBJ2-1; 8 positions match TRBD2. This CDR3 is built from 17 residues. Germline CDR1 LNHDA, CDR2 SQIVND (reference sequence). After removal of 2 bases from V and 7 bases from J, the junction contained 13 bases not matched to a gene. The CDR3 sequence: CASSISASGLVPNEQFF. The CDR3 bases are TGTGCCAGTAGTATATCCGCTAGCGGGCTCGTACCTAATGAGCAGTTCTTC.

J is TRBJ2-7 and V is TRBV29-1; TRBD2 matches at 8 bases. From germline, CDR1 is SQVTM and CDR2 ANQGSEA. The CDR3 is 14 residues long. J lost 5 bases, V lost 0 bases, and 6 bases had no gene match. The CDR3 here is CSVEDQNSGNEQYF. In nucleotides, the CDR3 is TGCAGCGTTGAAGATCAGAATAGCGGGAACGAGCAGTACTTC.

The rearrangement links TRBV6-6 to TRBJ1-6; 8 bases map to TRBD1. The trim removed 7 bases at V and 5 bases at J, leaving 4 bases unmatched. Germline values: CDR1 MNHNY, CDR2 SVGAGI (reference sequence). This CDR3 spans 14 amino acids. CDR3 residues: CASTGGLNNSPLHF. In nucleotides, the CDR3 is TGTGCCAGCACAGGGGGCCTAAATAATTCACCCCTCCACTTT.

The CDR3 coding sequence is TGTGCCTGGAGTGTCGGGGCGGGGGGCACCGATGAGCAGTTCTTC. Encoded protein: CAWSVGAGGTDEQFF. The chain recombines TRBV30 with TRBJ2-1; 8 bases map to TRBD2. Germline V CDR1 and CDR2: GTSNPN, SVGIG (reference sequence). This CDR3 has 15 amino acids. After removal of 0 bases from V and 8 bases from J, the junction contained 9 bases not matched to a gene.

This chain connects TRBV28 to TRBJ2-1; TRBD2 might be the D (6 bases). The CDR3 contains 13 residues. V lost 2 bases to trimming and J lost 9 bases, with 11 bases between them. Per germline, CDR1 MDHEN and CDR2 SYDVKM. CDR3: CASSLGGPGEQFF. CDR3 nucleotides: TGTGCCAGCAGTTTAGGAGGGCCGGGTGAGCAGTTCTTC.

The gene calls are TRBV10-1 and TRBJ1-1, with 9 bases that match TRBD1. J lost 3 bases, V lost 7 bases, and 6 bases had no gene match. The CDR3 loop spans 14 amino acids. The germline V gene has CDR1 WNHNN and CDR2 SYGVQD (reference sequence). The DNA of the CDR3 is TGCGCCAGCAAACCGGGACAGGGCGACACTGAAGCTTTCTTT. Translation: CASKPGQGDTEAFF.

The gene calls are TRBV5-4 and TRBJ2-7, with D possibly matching TRBD2 (7 bases). The V gene lost 5 bases and the J gene lost 0 bases, with 15 bases spanning the gap. CDR3 length: 15 amino acids. Germline lookup yields CDR1 SGHNT and CDR2 YYREEE (reference sequence). The CDR3 DNA reads as TGTGCCAGCAGTGCCGCGGGGGCCAGCTCCTACGAGCAGTACTTC. Protein product: CASSAAGASSYEQYF.

This sequence joins TRBV19 and TRBJ1-2; 10 nucleotides align to TRBD1. The ends lost 0 bases at V and 8 bases at J; junction bases unmatched: 9. This CDR3 is built from 16 residues. The germline V gene has CDR1 LNHDA and CDR2 SQIVND (reference sequence). For the CDR3, the DNA is TGTGCCAGTAGTATAGACACGGGACAGGGGCGTCGGGGCTACACCTTC. Its translation: CASSIDTGQGRRGYTF.

This chain joins TRBV4-2 and TRBJ1-5; no clear D. Germline V gene data show CDR1 as LGHNA and CDR2 as YNFKEQ. CDR3 length: 17 residues. Deletions cut 0 bases from V and 4 bases from J, with 16 bases between. The CDR3 coding sequence is TGTGCCAGCAGCCAAGATCCAACAGTCTATGGGAATCAGCCCCAGCATTTT. Amino acids: CASSQDPTVYGNQPQHF.

The J gene is TRBJ2-7, the V gene TRBV4-1; a possible D gene is TRBD1 (5 bases). Per germline, CDR1 MGHRA and CDR2 YSYEKL. The CDR3 length is 14 residues. The V gene lost 4 bases and the J gene lost 2 bases, with 12 bases spanning the gap. The CDR3 DNA reads as TGCGCCAGCAGCCCACGGACAAATCCCTACGAGCAGTACTTC. The encoded protein is CASSPRTNPYEQYF.

The chain couples TRBV2 to TRBJ2-7, with 10 nucleotides matching TRBD1. Germline V gene sequence: CDR1 SNHLY, CDR2 FYNNEI. Trimming removed 6 bases from V and 4 bases from J; junction bases left unmatched: 21. The CDR3 consists of 19 residues. The DNA of the CDR3 is TGTGCCAGCAGAGGCCGGGACAGGGGCCGATTCGCATTAGAATACGAGCAGTACTTC. This sequence encodes CASRGRDRGRFALEYEQYF.

The chain links TRBV4-1 to TRBJ1-6, with D possibly matching TRBD1 (6 bases). Per the germline V gene, CDR1 is MGHRA and CDR2 is YSYEKL. The CDR3 covers 15 residues. Trimming removed 4 bases at V and 5 bases at J, with 12 bases between. CDR3 in amino acids: CASSPRTENNSPLHF. The CDR3 bases are TGCGCCAGCAGCCCAAGGACAGAAAATAATTCACCCCTCCACTTT.

This clone was seen a handful of times. This chain joins TRBV6-5 and TRBJ1-5; tentatively, D is TRBD1 (6 bases). Germline V gene data show CDR1 as MNHEY and CDR2 as SVGAGI. Trimming took off 6 bases at V and 1 base at J, with 10 bases between the two ends. The CDR3 covers 14 residues. The CDR3: CASRQGGSNQPQHF. As DNA, the CDR3 is TGTGCCAGCAGACAGGGTGGAAGCAATCAGCCCCAGCATTTT.

The V gene is TRBV6-1, the J gene TRBJ2-1; 8 bases agree with TRBD1. Germline V gene lookup returns CDR1 MNHNS and CDR2 SASEGT. CDR3 size: 15 residues. Trimming cost V 4 bases and J 3 bases; bases outside gene matches: 5. The DNA for the CDR3 is TGTGCCAGCAGTGCTCCGACAGGGGTCTACAATGAGCAGTTCTTC. Amino acid sequence: CASSAPTGVYNEQFF.

This clone was seen a handful of times. The V gene is TRBV6-1, the J gene TRBJ2-7; TRBD1 matches 8 bases. After removal of 0 bases from V and 0 bases from J, the junction contained 1 base not matched to a gene. There are 15 residues in the CDR3. The germline V gene has CDR1 MNHNS and CDR2 SASEGT. The CDR3 bases are TGTGCCAGCAGTGAAGCAGGACAGGGCTCCTACGAGCAGTACTTC. Encoded protein: CASSEAGQGSYEQYF.

The chain couples TRBV18 to TRBJ1-4, with 7 bases matching TRBD1. The CDR3 contains 15 residues. Per germline, CDR1 KGHSH and CDR2 LQKENI. V trimming: 3 bases; J trimming: 5 bases; junction bases outside the gene matches: 6. The CDR3 nucleotides are TGTGCCAGCTCACCGGGGACAGAGGGCAATGAAAAACTGTTTTTT. Its protein is CASSPGTEGNEKLFF.

This chain connects TRBV14 to TRBJ2-5, with a weak D call TRBD1 (6 bases). Looked up from germline, CDR1 is SGHDN and CDR2 is FVKESK. CDR3 length: 15 amino acids. Trimming took off 4 bases at V and 1 base at J, with 13 bases between the two ends. The CDR3 region has the DNA TGTGCCAGCAGCCCCACACAGGGACCCCAAGAGACCCAGTACTTC. Its translation: CASSPTQGPQETQYF.

Remarks on this clone: The sample holds other DNA sequences that translate to the same CDR3. The rearrangement joins TRBV18 to TRBJ2-7, with TRBD2 matching over 8 bases. CDR1 is KGHSH and CDR2 is LQKENI in the germline V gene. V trimming: 5 bases; J trimming: 3 bases; junction bases outside the gene matches: 0. This CDR3 region has 12 residues. CDR3 loop: CASSAGGYEQYF. DNA of the CDR3: TGTGCCAGCTCAGCGGGGGGCTACGAGCAGTACTTC.